The present TCR beta chain was sequenced within a study of shared clonotypes between healthy human individuals. TCRdb keeps only in-frame clones here, not all; method: immunoSEQ multiplex PCR. Found here are roughly 1,000,000 clones, around 82% of them singletons; the top ten hold roughly 0.62%. As for this clone: A read error is likely here: a far larger clone is one base away.

The CDR3 length is 12 residues. V was cut by 8 bases and J by 6 bases, with 14 bases left in between. The V gene's germline CDR1 is GTSNPN and CDR2 SVGIG (reference sequence). V usage is TRBV30 and J usage is TRBJ1-5, with unresolved D. This receptor was taken from a man aged 18 to 35 in good health. Some clones in this sample may be carry-over from other donors' samples. The source material was memory CD4+ T cells from PBMCs. Subset of the sample: CD45RA-negative fraction. The CDR3 spells CAQGSGSQPQHF. As DNA, the CDR3 is TGTGCCCAAGGGAGCGGCAGTCAGCCCCAGCATTTT. The whole variable domain, remainder taken from reference TRBV30 and TRBJ1-5, is SQTIHQWPATLVQPVGSPLSLECTVEGTSNPNLYWYRQAAGRGLQLLFYSVGIGQISSEVPQNLSASRPQDRQFILSSKKLLLSDSGFYLCAQGSGSQPQHFGDGTRLSIL.